This T cell receptor (beta chain) stems from a study of blood T cell repertoires in COVID-19. At the level of the study: Nucleic acid was either cDNA or gDNA, and it came from T cells, B-cell-depleted T cells, or PBMCs.

V trimming: 5 bases; J trimming: 4 bases; junction bases outside the gene matches: 13. The germline V gene encodes CDR1 SGHVS and CDR2 FNYEAQ. This CDR3 spans 17 amino acids. The repertoire was sequenced with immunoSEQ multiplex PCR; TCRdb's copy has only in-frame clones and lacks some. The sample contains over 200,000 clones, 85% to 90% of which appear only once. The sequence was collected from a man aged 25-40 years with COVID-19, enrolled during active disease. V and J are TRBV7-6 and TRBJ2-5, with 10 bases aligning to TRBD2. Sequencing was performed on peripheral blood. The CDR3 DNA is TGTGCCAGCAGCAAAGGGCCTGGAGCGGGAGGGCGAGAGACCCAGTACTTC. Protein: CASSKGPGAGGRETQYF.